Presented here are 3 T cell receptor beta chains from one specimen sequenced in a study of human T cells and chemical hapten exposure. One entry per CDR3 protein results from TCRdb running MiXCR on the 5' RACE reads. The repertoire holds some 150,000 distinct CDR3 sequences, roughly 4.1% seen once, with about 1.3% in the top ten. Blood, whole and unfractionated, served as the source for total RNA extraction. The receptors were gathered from a female donor in good health.

This clonotype was found many times. This chain uses TRBV7-2 with TRBJ1-2; 10 bases line up with TRBD1. This CDR3 has 15 amino acids. V shed 4 bases and J 7 bases; nucleotides not matched to a gene: 9. Germline assignment: CDR1 SGHTA and CDR2 FQGNSA. The CDR3 here is CASSSTTGGRSGYTF. The CDR3 nucleotides are TGTGCCAGCAGCTCGACGACAGGGGGCAGAAGTGGCTACACCTTC.

This clonotype was picked up many times. The chain joins TRBV2 to TRBJ2-1; D is unresolved. Between the trimmed V and J ends, which lost 4 bases and 5 bases, there was a span of 9 bases. From germline, CDR1 is SNHLY and CDR2 FYNNEI. This CDR3 is built from 13 residues. CDR3 sequence (DNA): TGTGCCAGCAGTGCCACAAGAAACAATGAGCAGTTCTTC. Translating it yields CASSATRNNEQFF.

In its sample, this clonotype was seen many times. This chain links TRBV7-6 with TRBJ2-1; D gene ambiguous. From germline, CDR1 is SGHVS and CDR2 FNYEAQ. Trimming cost V 0 bases and J 0 bases, with 6 bases left between them. This CDR3 comprises 15 residues. Written as DNA, the CDR3 is TGTGCCAGCAGCTTAGCCCCTAGCTCCTACAATGAGCAGTTCTTC. Translated: CASSLAPSSYNEQFF.